This entry describes one TCR beta chain. The sample originates from a study of blood T cell repertoires in COVID-19. Repertoires were generated with immunoSEQ multiplex PCR, while TCRdb's copy carries only in-frame clones and drops some. The sample yields some 250,000 clones, over 75% seen once. Participants spanned ages roughly 18 to 90 years and resided in some 22 US areas. The CDR3 totals 14 residues. CDR1 is MNHNY, CDR2 SVGAGI, per germline (reference sequence). With 7 bases removed from V and 3 bases from J, the gap between germline ends came to 15 bases. Sequences were obtained from PBMCs or T cells enriched from blood (not recorded which). The J gene is TRBJ1-2, the V gene TRBV6-6, with D perhaps TRBD1 (6 bases). The source is a man aged 18 to 29 who had recovered from COVID-19. In DNA form, the CDR3 reads TGTGCCAGCACCCGGGGGGCCCAGGACTATGGCTACACCTTC. Translating gives CASTRGAQDYGYTF.